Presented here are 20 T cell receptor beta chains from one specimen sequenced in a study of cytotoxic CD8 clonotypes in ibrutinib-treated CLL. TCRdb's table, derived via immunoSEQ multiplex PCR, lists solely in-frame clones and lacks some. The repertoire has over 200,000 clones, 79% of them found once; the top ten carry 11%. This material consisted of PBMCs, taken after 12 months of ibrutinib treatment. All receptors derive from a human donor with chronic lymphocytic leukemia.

The CDR3 reads CAWSVPLALQETQYF. Here the CDR3 DNA reads TGTGCCTGGAGTGTACCCCTAGCGCTACAAGAGACCCAGTACTTC. V usage is TRBV30 and J usage is TRBJ2-5; D possibly corresponds to TRBD2 (6 bases). The CDR3 covers 15 residues. Germline V gives CDR1 GTSNPN, CDR2 SVGIG (reference sequence). V shed 0 bases and J shed 2 bases, with 13 bases lying between them.

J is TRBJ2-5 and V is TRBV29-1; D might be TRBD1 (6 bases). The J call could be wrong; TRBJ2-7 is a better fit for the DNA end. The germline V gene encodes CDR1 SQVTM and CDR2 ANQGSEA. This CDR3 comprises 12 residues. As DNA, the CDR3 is TGCAGCGTCGTCGGACAGACCTACGAGCAGTACTTC. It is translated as CSVVGQTYEQYF.

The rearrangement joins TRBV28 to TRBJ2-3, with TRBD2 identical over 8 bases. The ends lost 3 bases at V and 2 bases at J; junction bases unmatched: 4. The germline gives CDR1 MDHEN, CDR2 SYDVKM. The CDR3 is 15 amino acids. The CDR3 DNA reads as TGTGCCAGCAGTTTCGGCGGGAGGCCCACAGATACGCAGTATTTT. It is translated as CASSFGGRPTDTQYF.

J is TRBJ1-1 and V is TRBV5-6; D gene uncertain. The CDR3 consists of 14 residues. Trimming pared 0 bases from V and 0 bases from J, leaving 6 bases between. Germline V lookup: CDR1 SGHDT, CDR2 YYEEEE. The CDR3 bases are TGTGCCAGCAGCTTGGCCAGCATGAACACTGAAGCTTTCTTT. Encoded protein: CASSLASMNTEAFF.

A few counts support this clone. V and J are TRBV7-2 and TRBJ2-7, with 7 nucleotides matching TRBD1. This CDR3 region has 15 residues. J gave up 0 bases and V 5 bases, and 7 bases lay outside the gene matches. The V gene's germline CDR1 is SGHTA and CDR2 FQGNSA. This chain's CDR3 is CASSEGQLSSYEQYF. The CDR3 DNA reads TGTGCCAGCAGCGAGGGACAGCTCTCCTCCTACGAGCAGTACTTC.

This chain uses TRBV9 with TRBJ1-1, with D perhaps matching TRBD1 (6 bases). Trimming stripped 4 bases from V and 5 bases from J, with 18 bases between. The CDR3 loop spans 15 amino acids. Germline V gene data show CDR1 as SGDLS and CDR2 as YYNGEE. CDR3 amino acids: CASSPLTGWVTEAFF. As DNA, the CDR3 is TGTGCCAGCAGCCCTCTCACAGGGTGGGTAACTGAAGCTTTCTTT.

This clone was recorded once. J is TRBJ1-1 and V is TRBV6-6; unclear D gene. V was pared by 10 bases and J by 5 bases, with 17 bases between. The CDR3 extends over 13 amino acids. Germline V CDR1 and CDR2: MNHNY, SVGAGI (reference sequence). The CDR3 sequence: CATNLLGSTEAFF. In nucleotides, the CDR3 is TGTGCCACAAACCTGCTCGGGAGTACTGAAGCTTTCTTT.

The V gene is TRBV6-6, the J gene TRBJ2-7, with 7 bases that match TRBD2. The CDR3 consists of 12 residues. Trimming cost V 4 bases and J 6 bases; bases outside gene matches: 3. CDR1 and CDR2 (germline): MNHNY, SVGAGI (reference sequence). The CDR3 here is CASSSTGGEQYF. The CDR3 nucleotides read TGTGCCAGCAGTTCCACGGGGGGCGAGCAGTACTTC.

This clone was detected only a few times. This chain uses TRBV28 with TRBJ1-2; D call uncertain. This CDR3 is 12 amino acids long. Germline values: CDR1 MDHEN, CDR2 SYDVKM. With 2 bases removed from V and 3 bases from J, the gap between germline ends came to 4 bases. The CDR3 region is CASSLPDYGYTF. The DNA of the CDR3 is TGTGCCAGCAGTTTACCAGACTATGGCTACACCTTC.

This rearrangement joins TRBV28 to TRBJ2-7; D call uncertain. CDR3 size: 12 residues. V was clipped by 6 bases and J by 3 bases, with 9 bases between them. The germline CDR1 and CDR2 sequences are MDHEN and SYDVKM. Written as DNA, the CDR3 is TGTGCCAGCAGGCCAGCCCACTACGAGCAGTACTTC. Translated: CASRPAHYEQYF.

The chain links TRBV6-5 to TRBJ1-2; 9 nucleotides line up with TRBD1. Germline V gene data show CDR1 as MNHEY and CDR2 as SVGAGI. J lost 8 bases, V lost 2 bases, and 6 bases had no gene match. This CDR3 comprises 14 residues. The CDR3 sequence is CASSYSRTGAGYTF. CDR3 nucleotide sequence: TGTGCCAGCAGTTACAGTCGGACAGGGGCAGGCTACACCTTC.

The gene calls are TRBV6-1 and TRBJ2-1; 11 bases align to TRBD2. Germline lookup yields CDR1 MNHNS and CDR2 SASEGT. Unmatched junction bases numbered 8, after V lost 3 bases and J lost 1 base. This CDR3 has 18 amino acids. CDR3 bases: TGTGCCAGCAGTGAGTTTTATAGCGGGAGGGGATCCTACAATGAGCAGTTCTTC. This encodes CASSEFYSGRGSYNEQFF.

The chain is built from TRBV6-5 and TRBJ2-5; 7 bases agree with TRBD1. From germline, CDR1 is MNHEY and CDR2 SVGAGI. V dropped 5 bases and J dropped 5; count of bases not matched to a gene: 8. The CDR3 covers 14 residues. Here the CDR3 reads CASSTTGWGETQYF. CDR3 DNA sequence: TGTGCCAGCAGTACGACAGGGTGGGGGGAGACCCAGTACTTC.

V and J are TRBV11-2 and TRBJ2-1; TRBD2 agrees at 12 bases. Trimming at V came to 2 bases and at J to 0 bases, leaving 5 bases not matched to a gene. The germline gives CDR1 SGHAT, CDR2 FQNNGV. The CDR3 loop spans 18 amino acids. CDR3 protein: CASSLWPSGGASYNEQFF. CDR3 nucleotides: TGTGCCAGCAGCTTATGGCCTAGCGGGGGGGCCTCCTACAATGAGCAGTTCTTC.

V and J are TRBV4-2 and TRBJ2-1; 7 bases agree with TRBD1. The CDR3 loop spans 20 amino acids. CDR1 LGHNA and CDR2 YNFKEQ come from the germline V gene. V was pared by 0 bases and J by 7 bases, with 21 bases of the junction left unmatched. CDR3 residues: CASSQDGSPLPGDRRNEQFF. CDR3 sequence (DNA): TGTGCCAGCAGCCAAGATGGGTCCCCCCTTCCAGGGGACAGAAGAAATGAGCAGTTCTTC.

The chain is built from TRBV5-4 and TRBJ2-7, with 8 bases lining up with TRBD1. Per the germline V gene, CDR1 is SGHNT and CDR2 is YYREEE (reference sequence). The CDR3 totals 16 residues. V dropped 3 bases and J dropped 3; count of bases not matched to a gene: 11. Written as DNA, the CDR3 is TGTGCCAGCAGCTCAACAGGGGGGTTGGGCTACTACGAGCAGTACTTC. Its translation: CASSSTGGLGYYEQYF.

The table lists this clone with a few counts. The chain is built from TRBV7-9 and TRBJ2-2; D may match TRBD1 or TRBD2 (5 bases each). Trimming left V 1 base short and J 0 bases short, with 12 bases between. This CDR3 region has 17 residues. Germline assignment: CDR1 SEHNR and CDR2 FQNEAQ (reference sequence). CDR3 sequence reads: CASSLGPGRTNTGELFF. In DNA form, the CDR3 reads TGTGCCAGCAGCTTAGGACCGGGACGGACGAACACCGGGGAGCTGTTTTTT.

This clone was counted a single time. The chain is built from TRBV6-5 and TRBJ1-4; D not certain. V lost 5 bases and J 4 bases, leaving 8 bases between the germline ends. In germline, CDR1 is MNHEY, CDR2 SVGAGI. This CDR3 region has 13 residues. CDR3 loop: CASSTYLNEKLFF. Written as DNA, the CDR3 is TGTGCCAGCAGTACCTATCTTAATGAAAAACTGTTTTTT.

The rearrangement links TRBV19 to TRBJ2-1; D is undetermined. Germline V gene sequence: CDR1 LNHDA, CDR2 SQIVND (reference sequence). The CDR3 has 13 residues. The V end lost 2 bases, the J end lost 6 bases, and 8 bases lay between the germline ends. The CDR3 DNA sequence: TGTGCCAGTAGTATAAGTGCCGGCAATGAGCAGTTCTTC. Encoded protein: CASSISAGNEQFF.

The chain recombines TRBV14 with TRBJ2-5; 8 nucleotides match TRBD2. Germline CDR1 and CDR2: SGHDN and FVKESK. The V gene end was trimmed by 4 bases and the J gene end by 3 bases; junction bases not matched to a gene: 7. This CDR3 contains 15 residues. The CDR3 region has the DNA TGTGCCAGCAGCCCCTGGCGGGGGGCGAAAGAGACCCAGTACTTC. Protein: CASSPWRGAKETQYF.